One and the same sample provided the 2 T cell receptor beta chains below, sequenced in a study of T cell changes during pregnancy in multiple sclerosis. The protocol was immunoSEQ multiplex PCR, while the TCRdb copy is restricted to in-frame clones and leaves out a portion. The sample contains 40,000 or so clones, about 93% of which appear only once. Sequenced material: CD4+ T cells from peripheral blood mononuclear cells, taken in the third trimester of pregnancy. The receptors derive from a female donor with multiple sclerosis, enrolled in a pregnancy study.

CDR3 sequence (DNA): TGCGCCAGCAGGTCCCGAGGGATACTGAACACTGAAGCTTTCTTT. Its protein is CASRSRGILNTEAFF. The chain has TRBV5-1 and TRBJ1-1; no clear D. The V gene lost 5 bases and the J gene lost 0 bases, with 14 bases spanning the gap. Germline CDR1 and CDR2: SGHRS and YFSETQ. The CDR3 is 15 residues long.

Here the CDR3 reads CASGGTGVKGGMNTEAFF. The CDR3 coding sequence is TGTGCCAGCGGCGGGACAGGGGTTAAAGGGGGTATGAACACTGAAGCTTTCTTT. The V gene is TRBV25-1, the J gene TRBJ1-1, with 10 positions matching TRBD1. Trimming took 8 bases from V and 0 from J; bases not matched to a gene: 15. This CDR3 comprises 18 residues. CDR1 is MGHDK, CDR2 SYGVNS, per germline.